Reported below is one TCR beta chain. This sample is part of a study of blood T cell repertoires in COVID-19. With 10 bases removed from V and 2 bases from J, the gap between germline ends came to 17 bases. The CDR3 is made up of 14 amino acids. Per the germline V gene, CDR1 is MNHEY and CDR2 is SVGAGI. Seattle patients were enrolled during active infection and followed longitudinally. In the authors' methods: Estimation of nucleated cell counts was performed using reference gene primer amplification. Using immunoSEQ multiplex PCR, the repertoire was profiled, and TCRdb retains in-frame clones only, with some absent. Clonal size and the V and J genes are those of that table, whereas D and trimming came from the DNA. The sample holds 150,000 to 180,000 clones, approximately 85% seen once.

This sequence was found in a man in his fifties or sixties with COVID-19, enrolled during active disease. The sample comprised peripheral blood. The genes are TRBV6-5 and TRBJ1-2; a possible D gene is TRBD1 (5 bases). The CDR3 DNA reads TGTGCCACACGTCGGGCAGGGCAAAACTATGGCTACACCTTC. This sequence encodes CATRRAGQNYGYTF.